A single sample gave rise to the 13 T cell receptor beta chains below, sequenced in a study of CD8 T cells in Susac syndrome. With random hexamers, reverse transcription was performed on roughly 0.45 to 1 ug of RNA. TCRdb called the immunoSEQ multiplex PCR reads again in MiXCR, with one record for every CDR3 protein. The data hold under 200,000 distinct CDR3 sequences, with 95% to 97% observed a single time. Sequencing was done on a sample of CD4+ T cells from PBMCs. The receptors originated from a human donor with Susac syndrome.

The chain is built from TRBV29-1 and TRBJ1-2; D is uncertain. Trimming stripped 7 bases from V and 5 bases from J, with 14 bases between. The CDR3 contains 12 residues. The germline gives CDR1 SQVTM, CDR2 ANQGSEA. CDR3 loop: CSASNSEYGYTF. For the CDR3, the DNA is TGCAGCGCCTCTAACAGCGAGTATGGCTACACCTTC.

The J gene is TRBJ1-2, the V gene TRBV29-1; TRBD1 matches at 9 bases. The CDR3 has 15 residues. Trimming at V came to 0 bases and at J to 4 bases, leaving 6 bases not matched to a gene. Looked up from germline, CDR1 is SQVTM and CDR2 is ANQGSEA. CDR3 amino acids: CSVEEGQGVPYGYTF. As DNA, the CDR3 is TGCAGCGTTGAAGAGGGACAGGGAGTCCCCTATGGCTACACCTTC.

The chain combines TRBV30 with TRBJ1-2; the D gene is possibly TRBD1 (6 bases). This CDR3 has 14 amino acids. Germline V gene data show CDR1 as GTSNPN and CDR2 as SVGIG (reference sequence). V lost 4 bases and J lost 4, with 16 bases in between. CDR3 sequence (DNA): TGTGCCTGGACACTCACAGGGCCCGGCTATGGCTACACCTTC. Amino acids: CAWTLTGPGYGYTF.

The CDR3 sequence is CASSSQSATNEKLFF. The CDR3 DNA follows: TGTGCCAGCAGCTCGCAGAGTGCAACTAATGAAAAACTGTTTTTT. The chain recombines TRBV7-6 with TRBJ1-4; D call uncertain. Germline CDR1 SGHVS, CDR2 FNYEAQ. The CDR3 length is 15 residues. V gave up 4 bases and J gave up 0 bases, with 9 bases separating them.

This rearrangement joins TRBV9 to TRBJ1-2; TRBD1 matches at 9 bases. CDR1 is SGDLS and CDR2 is YYNGEE in the germline V gene. The ends lost 1 base at V and 4 bases at J; junction bases unmatched: 8. The CDR3 sequence is 16 residues long. The CDR3 DNA sequence: TGTGCCAGCAGCGTATCGATCGGACAGGGGAGCTATGGCTACACCTTC. This encodes CASSVSIGQGSYGYTF.

The V and J genes are TRBV30 and TRBJ1-1, with TRBD1 identical over 9 bases. Germline assignment: CDR1 GTSNPN and CDR2 SVGIG (reference sequence). The CDR3 is made up of 14 amino acids. The V gene end was trimmed by 6 bases and the J gene end by 0 bases; junction bases not matched to a gene: 5. The CDR3 sequence is CACAGTGLNTEAFF. The CDR3 DNA is TGTGCCTGCGCCGGGACAGGGTTGAACACTGAAGCTTTCTTT.

This chain joins TRBV30 and TRBJ2-3; D gene uncertain. The CDR3 length is 13 residues. Trimming left V 0 bases short and J 1 base short, with 5 bases between. Germline loops: CDR1 GTSNPN, CDR2 SVGIG (reference sequence). The CDR3: CAWSVGGTDTQYF. CDR3 nucleotide sequence: TGTGCCTGGAGTGTAGGCGGCACAGATACGCAGTATTTT.

J is TRBJ2-6 and V is TRBV5-4; tentatively, D is TRBD1 (5 bases). The germline V gene has CDR1 SGHNT and CDR2 YYREEE (reference sequence). V lost 0 bases and J lost 4, with 11 bases in between. The CDR3 has 16 residues. CDR3 protein: CASSLGGKSGANVLTF. The CDR3 DNA sequence: TGTGCCAGCAGCTTGGGGGGCAAATCCGGGGCCAACGTCCTGACTTTC.

The chain links TRBV18 to TRBJ2-7, with D possibly being TRBD2 (5 bases). Germline V gene sequence: CDR1 KGHSH, CDR2 LQKENI. V was shortened by 6 bases and J by 0 bases, with 18 bases between the two germline ends. CDR3 length equals 16 residues. The DNA of the CDR3 is TGTGCCAGCTCCCTGAGGGTGGTCGAGGGCTCCTACGAGCAGTACTTC. This encodes CASSLRVVEGSYEQYF.

J is TRBJ1-6 and V is TRBV4-3; D is unclear. The CDR3 length is 14 residues. Trimming removed 1 base from V and 9 bases from J, with 10 bases in between. The germline V gene encodes CDR1 LGHNA and CDR2 YSLEER. CDR3 protein: CASSQALRASPLHF. CDR3 coding DNA: TGCGCCAGCAGCCAAGCTTTGCGGGCTTCACCCCTCCACTTT.

The rearrangement uses TRBV30 and TRBJ1-5, with TRBD1 as a possible D gene (5 bases). Germline loops: CDR1 GTSNPN, CDR2 SVGIG (reference sequence). The length of the CDR3 is 14 residues. Trimming stripped 0 bases from V and 7 bases from J, with 13 bases between. CDR3 sequence: CAWSVGQGEQPQHF. In nucleotides, the CDR3 is TGTGCCTGGAGTGTGGGGCAGGGTGAACAGCCCCAGCATTTT.

The chain uses TRBV28 and TRBJ2-1, with D maybe TRBD2 (6 bases). CDR1 is MDHEN and CDR2 is SYDVKM in the germline V gene. This CDR3 spans 17 amino acids. The V end lost 7 bases, the J end lost 2 bases, and 21 bases lay between the germline ends. The CDR3 sequence is CASTSPSAGTAYNEQFF. The DNA for the CDR3 is TGTGCCAGCACCAGTCCTTCGGCCGGGACTGCCTACAATGAGCAGTTCTTC.

The V and J genes are TRBV14 and TRBJ2-7; the D is unclear. From germline, CDR1 is SGHDN and CDR2 FVKESK. V was clipped by 0 bases and J by 3 bases, with 12 bases between them. CDR3 length equals 15 residues. CDR3 sequence: CASSQESRPGYEQYF. The CDR3 nucleotides read TGTGCCAGCAGCCAAGAATCCAGGCCGGGCTACGAGCAGTACTTC. Using reference TRBV14 and TRBJ2-7 for the parts outside the CDR3, the full variable domain is EAGVTQFPSHSVIEKGQTVTLRCDPISGHDNLYWYRRVMGKEIKFLLHFVKESKQDESGMPNNRFLAERTGGTYSTLKVQPAELEDSGVYFCASSQESRPGYEQYFGPGTRLTVT.